The source of this TCR beta chain is a study of cytomegalovirus exposure and HLA in healthy donors. Study outcomes and limitations: The CMV antigen specificity of a few CMV-associated chains was confirmed through in vitro analysis.

Between the trimmed V and J ends, which lost 6 bases and 0 bases, there was a span of 12 bases. CDR3 length: 15 amino acids. CDR1 and CDR2 from the germline V gene are MNHNS and SASEGT. It was with 60 Vbeta and 13 Jbeta primers that the PCR ran. The table came from immunoSEQ multiplex PCR; TCRdb's copy has only in-frame clones and leaves some out. Seen in this sample are around 50,000 clones; the ten most common clones hold about 11%. On this clone itself: Antigen specificity is unknown.

Sequenced sample: PBMCs. The receptor was isolated from a woman between 50 and 59 years old in good health and CMV-seropositive. The V and J genes are TRBV6-1 and TRBJ1-3; D may be TRBD1 (5 bases). DNA for the CDR3: TGTGCCAGCAGCGGGGGACTGACCTCTGGAAACACCATATATTTT. It is translated as CASSGGLTSGNTIYF.